This passage covers 24 T cell receptor beta chains from one sample sequenced in a study of OX40 agonist ivuxolimab in advanced cancers. Repertoires were generated with immunoSEQ multiplex PCR, while TCRdb's copy carries only in-frame clones and drops some. Seen here are 100,000 or so clones, under 95% observed once, and the top ten hold approximately 0.81%. The specimen was CD4+ or CD8+ T cells sorted from blood, collected in a trial of the OX40 agonist ivuxolimab. Every receptor here comes from an adult with an advanced solid tumor such as melanoma, head and neck, liver or kidney cancer.

As DNA, the CDR3 is TGCGCCAGCAGCCCCACGGGAAGGGGAGGGAGGGCGGCAGATACGCAGTATTTT. Its translation: CASSPTGRGGRAADTQYF. The chain recombines TRBV4-1 with TRBJ2-3; 7 bases align to TRBD2. The CDR3 is 18 amino acids. Germline values: CDR1 MGHRA, CDR2 YSYEKL. The junction had 17 bases not matched to a gene; V was cut back by 4 bases and J by 4 bases.

The rearrangement uses TRBV4-2 and TRBJ2-7; D might be TRBD1 (5 bases). The V end lost 0 bases, the J end lost 0 bases, and 6 bases lay between the germline ends. The V gene's germline CDR1 is LGHNA and CDR2 YNFKEQ. This CDR3 comprises 14 residues. The CDR3 is CASSQDRGSYEQYF. CDR3 bases: TGTGCCAGCAGCCAAGATAGGGGCTCCTACGAGCAGTACTTC.

V and J are TRBV5-1 and TRBJ1-2, with D uncertain. This CDR3 region has 13 residues. Trimming took 0 bases from V and 9 from J, leaving 12 bases between them. The germline V gene encodes CDR1 SGHRS and CDR2 YFSETQ. The CDR3 region is CASSLAGPSRYTF. DNA of the CDR3: TGCGCCAGCAGCTTGGCAGGACCAAGCCGCTACACCTTC. The full variable domain, rest sourced from reference TRBV5-1 and TRBJ1-2, is KAGVTQTPRYLIKTRGQQVTLSCSPISGHRSVSWYQQTPGQGLQFLFEYFSETQRNKGNFPGRFSGRQFSNSRSEMNVSTLELGDSALYLCASSLAGPSRYTFGSGTRLTVV.

This rearrangement joins TRBV11-3 to TRBJ2-5, with D possibly matching TRBD2 (7 bases). The CDR3 spans 14 residues. Germline V lookup: CDR1 SGHNT, CDR2 YENEEA. The germline V and J ends were trimmed by 5 bases and 5 bases, with 15 bases remaining between them. CDR3 nucleotides: TGTGCCAGCAGCCCAAGACGGGGGGCGGAGACCCAGTACTTC. This translates into CASSPRRGAETQYF.

The chain carries TRBV30 and TRBJ2-7, with 7 bases identical to TRBD1. Germline-derived CDR1 and CDR2 are GTSNPN and SVGIG (reference sequence). V trimming: 5 bases; J trimming: 3 bases; junction bases outside the gene matches: 7. This CDR3 is 13 amino acids long. The CDR3 reads CAWGTAIYYEQYF. The CDR3 DNA follows: TGTGCCTGGGGGACAGCTATTTACTACGAGCAGTACTTC.

This clone has more than one count but fewer than ten. The chain is built from TRBV7-3 and TRBJ2-6; 7 nucleotides align to TRBD2. V lost 5 bases to trimming and J lost 1 base; unmatched junction nucleotides: 14. Germline lookup yields CDR1 SGHTA and CDR2 FQGTGA. The CDR3 totals 19 residues. For the CDR3, the DNA is TGTGCCAGCAGCCTCCAACCCCCAGGACTAGGGTCTGGGGCCAACGTCCTGACTTTC. This codes for CASSLQPPGLGSGANVLTF. The complete variable domain, with remaining parts taken from reference TRBV7-3 and TRBJ2-6, reads GAGVSQTPSNKVTEKGKYVELRCDPISGHTALYWYRQSLGQGPEFLIYFQGTGAADDSGLPNDRFFAVRPEGSVSTLKIQRTERGDSAVYLCASSLQPPGLGSGANVLTFGAGSRLTVL.

The DNA of the CDR3 is TGTGCCAGCAGCTTCCAGGAGACCCAGTACTTC. Translation: CASSFQETQYF. The chain has TRBV5-5 and TRBJ2-5; D is ambiguous. The V and J ends lost 2 bases and 5 bases respectively, with 4 bases between them. The CDR3 runs to 11 residues. CDR1 is SGHKS, CDR2 YYEKEE, per germline (reference sequence).

This chain joins TRBV7-3 and TRBJ2-3, with D possibly being TRBD2 (5 bases). V dropped 5 bases and J dropped 5 bases, with 8 bases sitting between them. This CDR3 contains 12 residues. From germline, CDR1 is SGHTA and CDR2 FQGTGA. This chain's CDR3 is CASSPSGDTQYF. In DNA, the CDR3 is TGTGCCAGCAGCCCCAGCGGAGATACGCAGTATTTT.

The chain employs TRBV5-1 and TRBJ1-2, with 7 bases matching TRBD1. Trimming removed 3 bases from V and 3 bases from J; junction bases left unmatched: 8. Germline lookup yields CDR1 SGHRS and CDR2 YFSETQ. The CDR3 length is 15 residues. CDR3 coding DNA: TGCGCCAGCAGCTCCCTACGACAGGGAGACTATGGCTACACCTTC. Translated: CASSSLRQGDYGYTF.

The chain has TRBV30 and TRBJ2-3; D is unclear. Germline V gene data show CDR1 as GTSNPN and CDR2 as SVGIG (reference sequence). The germline V and J ends were trimmed by 0 bases and 1 base, with 11 bases remaining between them. CDR3 length: 15 amino acids. The CDR3 here is CAWSVPRLGTDTQYF. CDR3 coding DNA: TGTGCCTGGAGTGTGCCCCGCTTGGGCACAGATACGCAGTATTTT. The full variable domain, its missing parts supplied by reference TRBV30 and TRBJ2-3, is SQTIHQWPATLVQPVGSPLSLECTVEGTSNPNLYWYRQAAGRGLQLLFYSVGIGQISSEVPQNLSASRPQDRQFILSSKKLLLSDSGFYLCAWSVPRLGTDTQYFGPGTRLTVL.

The chain carries TRBV4-1 and TRBJ2-1; perhaps TRBD2 as D (5 bases). This CDR3 contains 15 residues. Germline lookup yields CDR1 MGHRA and CDR2 YSYEKL. The V gene lost 4 bases and the J gene lost 3 bases, with 13 bases spanning the gap. CDR3: CASSRTEIDYNEQFF. CDR3 DNA: TGCGCCAGCAGCCGGACTGAGATAGACTACAATGAGCAGTTCTTC.

The rearrangement links TRBV4-3 to TRBJ1-2; D not resolved. CDR1 is LGHNA and CDR2 is YSLEER in the germline V gene. Trimming took off 4 bases at V and 5 bases at J, with 14 bases between the two ends. CDR3 size: 14 residues. The CDR3 loop reads CASSLEPTLYGYTF. The CDR3 DNA reads as TGCGCCAGCAGCCTAGAACCGACCTTATATGGCTACACCTTC.

This clone was found once. The chain links TRBV5-1 to TRBJ2-5; 8 positions agree with TRBD1. The DNA end favors TRBJ2-7, so the J call may be wrong. Germline CDR1 reads SGHRS; CDR2 reads YFSETQ. The CDR3 is 13 residues long. DNA of the CDR3: TGCGCCAGCAGAAGGACAGGGACCTACGAGCAGTACTTC. Translated: CASRRTGTYEQYF.

The chain uses TRBV10-3 and TRBJ2-7; 8 bases are shared with TRBD1. The CDR3 sequence is 12 residues long. From germline, CDR1 is ENHRY and CDR2 SYGVKD. The CDR3 DNA follows: TGTGCTTACCGGGACAGGTCCTACGAGCAGTACTTC. Its translation is CAYRDRSYEQYF.

The V gene is TRBV6-5, the J gene TRBJ2-5; D may correspond to TRBD1 or TRBD2 (6 bases each). CDR3 length: 16 amino acids. V was clipped by 0 bases and J by 5 bases, with 16 bases between them. Germline V lookup: CDR1 MNHEY, CDR2 SVGAGI. Written as DNA, the CDR3 is TGTGCCAGCAGTTACTCCCCACTGGGGGGCTGGGAGACCCAGTACTTC. Its protein product is CASSYSPLGGWETQYF.

V usage is TRBV5-1 and J usage is TRBJ2-1; the match to TRBD1 covers 9 bases. Trimming at V came to 4 bases and at J to 8 bases, leaving 10 bases not matched to a gene. Germline lookup yields CDR1 SGHRS and CDR2 YFSETQ. This CDR3 has 15 residues. The CDR3 sequence is CASSPGTGYRDEQFF. The CDR3 DNA follows: TGCGCCAGCAGCCCCGGGACAGGGTACAGGGATGAGCAGTTCTTC.

This chain links TRBV19 with TRBJ2-5, with D perhaps TRBD1 (5 bases). V dropped 1 base and J dropped 0 bases, with 9 bases sitting between them. CDR3 length: 15 residues. Per germline, CDR1 LNHDA and CDR2 SQIVND (reference sequence). The CDR3, as DNA: TGTGCCAGTAGTATAGTTCCAGGGTACCAAGAGACCCAGTACTTC. It yields the protein CASSIVPGYQETQYF.

This chain uses TRBV5-1 with TRBJ2-5; unclear D gene. The CDR3 covers 14 residues. Trimming took 0 bases from V and 5 from J, leaving 11 bases between them. Germline lookup yields CDR1 SGHRS and CDR2 YFSETQ. The CDR3 region is CASSLAKARETQYF. CDR3 coding DNA: TGCGCCAGCAGCTTGGCCAAAGCTCGGGAGACCCAGTACTTC.

The gene calls are TRBV5-5 and TRBJ2-7; tentatively, D is TRBD1 (5 bases). V shed 4 bases and J shed 0 bases, with 11 bases lying between them. Per germline, CDR1 SGHKS and CDR2 YYEKEE (reference sequence). This CDR3 contains 14 residues. In nucleotides, the CDR3 is TGTGCCAGCAGCCTGGACACAAACTCCTACGAGCAGTACTTC. Translating it yields CASSLDTNSYEQYF.

Here the CDR3 reads CASTQSGQETQYF. The CDR3 DNA follows: TGTGCCAGCACACAATCGGGACAAGAGACCCAGTACTTC. V usage is TRBV6-6 and J usage is TRBJ2-5, with D possibly matching TRBD2 (5 bases). Trimming removed 7 bases from V and 2 bases from J, with 11 bases in between. The CDR3 has 13 residues. Germline assignment: CDR1 MNHNY and CDR2 SVGAGI (reference sequence).

The gene calls are TRBV6-4 and TRBJ2-1, with 11 bases fitting TRBD2. The CDR3 consists of 16 residues. V lost 2 bases, J lost 4 bases, and 4 bases stayed unmatched. Per germline, CDR1 MRHNA and CDR2 SNTAGT. The CDR3 spells CASSDQGLAAYNEQFF. CDR3 nucleotide sequence: TGTGCCAGCAGTGACCAGGGACTAGCGGCTTACAATGAGCAGTTCTTC.

The chain couples TRBV7-9 to TRBJ1-2, with 8 bases identical to TRBD1. This CDR3 region has 13 residues. The V gene end was trimmed by 3 bases and the J gene end by 4 bases; junction bases not matched to a gene: 1. CDR1 and CDR2 from the germline V gene are SEHNR and FQNEAQ (reference sequence). CDR3 protein: CASSFGQGYGYTF. In DNA form, the CDR3 reads TGTGCCAGCAGCTTTGGACAGGGCTATGGCTACACCTTC.

The V and J genes are TRBV28 and TRBJ1-3; a weak D match, TRBD1 (6 bases). The ends were cut back, 8 bases at V and 0 bases at J, with 11 bases in the middle. The germline V gene encodes CDR1 MDHEN and CDR2 SYDVKM. The CDR3 length is 14 residues. The CDR3 DNA sequence: TGTGCCAGCGGTAGGGACAACTCTGGAAACACCATATATTTT. Its translation is CASGRDNSGNTIYF.

This sequence joins TRBV23-1 and TRBJ2-3, with no clear D. TRBV23-1 is an ORF, and what it does is uncertain. Between the trimmed V and J ends, which lost 2 bases and 3 bases, there was a span of 6 bases. This CDR3 spans 13 amino acids. DNA for the CDR3: TGCGCCAGCAGTCAAGGAAGGACAGATACGCAGTATTTT. It is translated as CASSQGRTDTQYF.